Presented here are 5 T cell receptor beta chains from one specimen sequenced in a study of cytomegalovirus exposure and HLA in healthy donors. With 60 Vbeta and 13 Jbeta primers, the PCR was carried out. Method: immunoSEQ multiplex PCR; TCRdb's copy keeps in-frame clones and lacks some. Of around 94,000 clones detected, about 76% appear once; the ten largest clones hold 4.5% to 5.5%. The sequencing input was PBMCs. The receptors shown here come from a woman aged 35 to 49 in good health and CMV-seronegative.

The gene calls are TRBV7-9 and TRBJ2-2; TRBD1 might be the D (5 bases). The CDR3 sequence is 15 residues long. CDR1 SEHNR and CDR2 FQNEAQ come from the germline V gene (reference sequence). The V gene lost 2 bases and the J gene lost 3 bases, with 10 bases spanning the gap. This CDR3 reads CASSLQGTDTGELFF. CDR3 DNA sequence: TGTGCCAGCAGCTTACAGGGCACGGACACCGGGGAGCTGTTTTTT. The complete variable domain, with remaining parts taken from reference TRBV7-9 and TRBJ2-2, reads DTGVSQNPRHKITKRGQNVTFRCDPISEHNRLYWYRQTLGQGPEFLTYFQNEAQLEKSRLLSDRFSAERPKGSFSTLEIQRTEQGDSAMYLCASSLQGTDTGELFFGEGSRLTVL.

This chain's CDR3 is CASSEIDRSYEQYF. The CDR3 DNA sequence: TGTGCCAGCAGTGAGATTGACAGATCCTACGAGCAGTACTTC. The V and J genes are TRBV27 and TRBJ2-7, with TRBD1 as a possible D gene (5 bases). This CDR3 contains 14 residues. Germline V gene lookup returns CDR1 MNHEY and CDR2 SMNVEV (reference sequence). Trimming took 5 bases from V and 1 from J, leaving 12 bases between them.

V and J are TRBV19 and TRBJ1-5; D possibly corresponds to TRBD1 (6 bases). Germline lookup yields CDR1 LNHDA and CDR2 SQIVND (reference sequence). Deletions cut 3 bases from V and 10 bases from J, with 13 bases between. This CDR3 is 13 amino acids long. The CDR3 DNA sequence: TGTGCCAGTAGTATCCCCAGGGGCCGACCCCAGCATTTT. Protein: CASSIPRGRPQHF.

Of note for this clone: Within the sample, other DNA sequences also encode this same CDR3. The chain uses TRBV4-1 and TRBJ1-1; tentative D call: TRBD1 (5 bases). The CDR3 loop spans 16 amino acids. V lost 0 bases, J lost 2 bases, and 13 bases lay in between. Germline loops: CDR1 MGHRA, CDR2 YSYEKL. The CDR3 is CASSQEGQGGNTEAFF. The CDR3 bases are TGCGCCAGCAGCCAAGAGGGTCAGGGAGGTAACACTGAAGCTTTCTTT.

V is TRBV7-9 and J is TRBJ1-3; TRBD1 agrees at 7 bases. The CDR3 length is 16 residues. The germline V gene encodes CDR1 SEHNR and CDR2 FQNEAQ (reference sequence). V lost 0 bases and J lost 2; bases outside the gene matches: 4. The CDR3 here is CASSLAWQGAGNTIYF. CDR3 bases: TGTGCCAGCAGCTTAGCGTGGCAGGGGGCTGGAAACACCATATATTTT.